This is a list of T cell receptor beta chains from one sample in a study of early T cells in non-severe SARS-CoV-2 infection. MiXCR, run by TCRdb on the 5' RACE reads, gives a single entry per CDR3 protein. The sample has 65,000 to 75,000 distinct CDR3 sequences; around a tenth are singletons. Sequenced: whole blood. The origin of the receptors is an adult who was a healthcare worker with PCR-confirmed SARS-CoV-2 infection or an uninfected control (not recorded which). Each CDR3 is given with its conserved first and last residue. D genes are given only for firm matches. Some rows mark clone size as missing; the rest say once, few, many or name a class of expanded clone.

DNA: TGCAGTGCTAGCGGGACTGCGGGGGAGCAGTTCTTC; CDR3: CSASGTAGEQFF; V: TRBV20-1; size: -; D: -; J: TRBJ2-1
DNA: TGTGCCACCGAGGACACCTTGAACACTGAAGCTTTCTTT; CDR3: CATEDTLNTEAFF; V: TRBV12-3/TRBV12-4; size: -; D: -; J: TRBJ1-1
DNA: TGTGCCAGCATCAGGACAGAGGCCGGGGAGCTGTTTTTT; CDR3: CASIRTEAGELFF; V: TRBV7-9; size: few; D: -; J: TRBJ2-2
DNA: TGTGCCAGCAGCTGGAGGCGGGACACTGAAGCTTTCTTT; CDR3: CASSWRRDTEAFF; V: TRBV5-5; size: few; D: -; J: TRBJ1-1
DNA: TGTGCCAGCAGTTTAGGACTAGCGTACACAGATACGCAGTATTTT; CDR3: CASSLGLAYTDTQYF; V: TRBV6-5; size: -; D: TRBD2; J: TRBJ2-3
DNA: TGTGCCAGCCGGTCGCAGGGAGGGCGCAATCAGCCCCAGCATTTT; CDR3: CASRSQGGRNQPQHF; V: TRBV19; size: many; D: -; J: TRBJ1-5
DNA: TGTGCCAGCAGTTTAGGAGGGCTAGCGGGGGGGCACTACGAGCAGTACTTC; CDR3: CASSLGGLAGGHYEQYF; V: TRBV12-3/TRBV12-4; size: many; D: TRBD2; J: TRBJ2-7
DNA: TGTGCCTGCCGGGTGGAGAAGCTATACGAGCAGTACTTC; CDR3: CACRVEKLYEQYF; V: TRBV6-6; size: few; D: -; J: TRBJ2-7
DNA: TGTGCCAGCAGCCCCAACATTAAGGATGAGCAGTTCTTC; CDR3: CASSPNIKDEQFF; V: TRBV11-2; size: many; D: -; J: TRBJ2-1
DNA: TGTGCCAGCAGCCCTACAGGGGACAATCAGCCCCAGCATTTT; CDR3: CASSPTGDNQPQHF; V: TRBV4-2; size: many; D: TRBD1; J: TRBJ1-5
DNA: TGTGCCAGCAGCTTGAGGACGGCGAACTACGAGCAGTACTTC; CDR3: CASSLRTANYEQYF; V: TRBV11-1; size: many; D: -; J: TRBJ2-7
DNA: TGTGCCAGCTCAGGCGACACTGGGGGCTACACCTTC; CDR3: CASSGDTGGYTF; V: TRBV18; size: -; D: -; J: TRBJ1-2
DNA: TGTGCCAGCAGCACCCTGGACAGGCGGCACGAGCAGTACTTC; CDR3: CASSTLDRRHEQYF; V: TRBV12-3/TRBV12-4; size: few; D: TRBD1; J: TRBJ2-7
DNA: TGTGCCAGCAGCGTAGGGACGCTAGCGGGAGGCTCCTACGAGCAGTACTTC; CDR3: CASSVGTLAGGSYEQYF; V: TRBV9; size: many; D: TRBD2; J: TRBJ2-7
DNA: TGTGCCAGCAGCTTAGGGCGGCGGACTAACTCGAACACCGGGGAGCTGTTTTTT; CDR3: CASSLGRRTNSNTGELFF; V: TRBV11-2; size: many; D: -; J: TRBJ2-2
DNA: TGCGCCAGCAGCTTGACTAGCGGCCACACCGGGGAGCTGTTTTTT; CDR3: CASSLTSGHTGELFF; V: TRBV5-1; size: -; D: TRBD2; J: TRBJ2-2
DNA: TGTGCCAGCAGTGAATCCTCGGGAGGGCCGAGTGAGCAGTTCTTC; CDR3: CASSESSGGPSEQFF; V: TRBV6-1; size: medium-sized; D: TRBD2; J: TRBJ2-1
DNA: TGTGCCAGCAGTTTTCTGGCCGGGGAGCTGTTTTTT; CDR3: CASSFLAGELFF; V: TRBV6-1; size: once; D: -; J: TRBJ2-2
DNA: TGCAGTCACGATGCCGGGGCTCGTGGCTACACCTTC; CDR3: CSHDAGARGYTF; V: TRBV20-1; size: many; D: -; J: TRBJ1-2
DNA: TGTGCCAGCAGCCGACGGGGGGGAAGGTCGGGAGATACGCAGTATTTT; CDR3: CASSRRGGRSGDTQYF; V: TRBV3-1; size: many; D: TRBD2; J: TRBJ2-3
DNA: TGTGCCAGCAGCCAAGATATCGACCTCTACAATGAGCAGTTCTTC; CDR3: CASSQDIDLYNEQFF; V: TRBV4-2; size: many; D: -; J: TRBJ2-1
DNA: TGCAGTGCTAGAGATCAAGAGGTATTCCAAGAGACCCAGTACTTC; CDR3: CSARDQEVFQETQYF; V: TRBV20-1; size: many; D: -; J: TRBJ2-5
DNA: TGTGCCAGCAGCTTAGCACACGAGGCGTCACCCCTCCACTTT; CDR3: CASSLAHEASPLHF; V: TRBV7-2; size: many; D: -; J: TRBJ1-6
DNA: TGTGCCAGCAGCTCAGGGTTCTCTGGGGCCAACGTCCTGACTTTC; CDR3: CASSSGFSGANVLTF; V: TRBV7-2; size: -; D: -; J: TRBJ2-6
DNA: TGTGCCAGCAGCGTGCAACCCACAGATACGCAGTATTTT; CDR3: CASSVQPTDTQYF; V: TRBV9; size: -; D: -; J: TRBJ2-3
DNA: TGTGCCAGCAGCCAGTCGGGTAGTTCCCCGAATGAAAAACTGTTTTTT; CDR3: CASSQSGSSPNEKLFF; V: TRBV4-2; size: many; D: -; J: TRBJ1-4
DNA: TGTGCCAGCAGCCCACTGGCCTACGAGCAGTACTTC; CDR3: CASSPLAYEQYF; V: TRBV7-9; size: few; D: -; J: TRBJ2-7
DNA: TGTGCCAGCAGCCTTTCGACGGGTAATTCACCCCTCCACTTT; CDR3: CASSLSTGNSPLHF; V: TRBV3-1; size: many; D: -; J: TRBJ1-6
DNA: TGTGCCAGCAGCTTAGCCGGGAGTGAAAAACTGTTTTTT; CDR3: CASSLAGSEKLFF; V: TRBV7-9; size: many; D: -; J: TRBJ1-4